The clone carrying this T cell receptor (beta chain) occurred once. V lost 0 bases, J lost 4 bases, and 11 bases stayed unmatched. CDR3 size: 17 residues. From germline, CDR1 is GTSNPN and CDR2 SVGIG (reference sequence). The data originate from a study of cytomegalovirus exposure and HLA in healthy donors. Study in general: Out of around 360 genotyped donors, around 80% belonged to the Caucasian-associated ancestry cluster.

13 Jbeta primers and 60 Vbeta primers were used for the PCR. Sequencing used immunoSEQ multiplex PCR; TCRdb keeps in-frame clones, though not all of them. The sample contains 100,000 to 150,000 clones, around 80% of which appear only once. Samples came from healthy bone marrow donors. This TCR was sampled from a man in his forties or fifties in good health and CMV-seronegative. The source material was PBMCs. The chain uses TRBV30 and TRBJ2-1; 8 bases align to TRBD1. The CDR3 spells CAWSVRPPRDRYNEQFF. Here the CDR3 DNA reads TGTGCCTGGAGTGTCCGTCCGCCGAGGGACAGGTACAATGAGCAGTTCTTC.